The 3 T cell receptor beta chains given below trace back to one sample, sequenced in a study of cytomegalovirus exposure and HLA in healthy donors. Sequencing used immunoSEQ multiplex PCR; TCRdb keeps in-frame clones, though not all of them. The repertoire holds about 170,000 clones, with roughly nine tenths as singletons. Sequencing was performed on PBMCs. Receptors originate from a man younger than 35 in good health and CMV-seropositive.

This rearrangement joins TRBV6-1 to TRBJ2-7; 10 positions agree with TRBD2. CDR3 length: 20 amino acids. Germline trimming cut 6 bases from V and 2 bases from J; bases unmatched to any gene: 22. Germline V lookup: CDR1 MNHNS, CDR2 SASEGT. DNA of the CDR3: TGTGCCAGCAGGGAACGTGCTGGAGGGGGTCGGACTAGCGGCCCCTACGAGCAGTACTTC. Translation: CASRERAGGGRTSGPYEQYF.

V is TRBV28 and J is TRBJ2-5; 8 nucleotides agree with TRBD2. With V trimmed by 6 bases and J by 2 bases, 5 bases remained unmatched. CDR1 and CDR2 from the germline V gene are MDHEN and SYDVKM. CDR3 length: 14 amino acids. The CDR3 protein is CASSPTSGQETQYF. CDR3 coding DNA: TGTGCCAGCAGCCCAACTAGCGGACAAGAGACCCAGTACTTC.

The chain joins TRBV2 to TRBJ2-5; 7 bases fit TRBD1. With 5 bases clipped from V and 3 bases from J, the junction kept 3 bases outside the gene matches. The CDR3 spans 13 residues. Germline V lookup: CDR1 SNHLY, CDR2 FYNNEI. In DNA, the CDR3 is TGTGCCAGCAGTACGGGACAGAAAGAGACCCAGTACTTC. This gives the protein CASSTGQKETQYF. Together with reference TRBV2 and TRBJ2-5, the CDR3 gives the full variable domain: EPEVTQTPSHQVTQMGQEVILRCVPISNHLYFYWYRQILGQKVEFLVSFYNNEISEKSEIFDDQFSVERPDGSNFTLKIRSTKLEDSAMYFCASSTGQKETQYFGPGTRLLVL.